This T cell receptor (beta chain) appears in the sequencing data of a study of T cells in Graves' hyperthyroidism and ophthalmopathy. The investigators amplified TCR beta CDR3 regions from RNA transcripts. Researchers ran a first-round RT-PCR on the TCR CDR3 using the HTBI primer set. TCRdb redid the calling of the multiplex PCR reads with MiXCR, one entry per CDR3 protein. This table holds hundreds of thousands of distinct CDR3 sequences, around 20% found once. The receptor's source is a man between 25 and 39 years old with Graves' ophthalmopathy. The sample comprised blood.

DNA of the CDR3: TGCAGTGCTACCATTTACAGGTCGATTGGGGAGACCCAGTACTTC. Translation gives CSATIYRSIGETQYF. The chain employs TRBV20-1 and TRBJ2-5; weak D call: TRBD1 (5 bases). The CDR3 loop spans 15 amino acids. CDR1 is DFQATT and CDR2 is SNEGSKA in the germline V gene (reference sequence). Trimming took 4 bases from V and 5 from J, leaving 20 bases between them.